This T cell receptor (beta chain) was observed in a study of PD-1 blockade in classical Hodgkin lymphoma. Study as a whole: Intravenous nivolumab at 3 mg/kg was given to patients every 2 weeks.

The V and J ends lost 4 bases and 6 bases, in that order; junction bases with no gene match: 3. The germline V gene has CDR1 MNHNY and CDR2 SVGAGI (reference sequence). The CDR3 covers 12 residues. The time point: cycle 4 day 1 (C4D1), after around six weeks of nivolumab. Patients all relapsed after autologous stem cell transplantation, and there was variation in brentuximab vedotin exposure. TCRdb's table, derived via immunoSEQ multiplex PCR, lists solely in-frame clones and lacks some. The sample lists over 50,000 clones, 70% to 90% occurring once. The sample consisted of peripheral blood mononuclear cells (PBMCs), taken before the fourth cycle of nivolumab. The receptor was derived from a human donor with classical Hodgkin lymphoma. The chain links TRBV6-6 to TRBJ2-7, with 7 bases aligning to TRBD1. The CDR3 here is CASSSQGPEQYF. The CDR3 DNA reads as TGTGCCAGCAGTTCACAGGGGCCCGAGCAGTACTTC.